Shown below are 13 T cell receptor beta chains from a single sample sequenced in a study of identical twins. TCRdb ran MiXCR on the 5' RACE reads and lists one entry per CDR3 protein. Found here are about 730,000 distinct CDR3 sequences, about 20% of them singletons; the top ten hold around 4.5%. This sample was shared with a second study, whose subject was T cells expressing NK-cell markers.

What was sequenced was PBMCs. These receptors were taken from a woman between 18 and 29 years old in good health.

This clonotype was seen more than once but under ten times. The chain joins TRBV20-1 to TRBJ2-5, with TRBD2 identical over 12 bases. CDR1 and CDR2 from the germline V gene are DFQATT and SNEGSKA (reference sequence). With 3 bases clipped from V and 5 bases from J, the junction kept 10 bases outside the gene matches. CDR3 length: 16 residues. In nucleotides, the CDR3 is TGCAGTGCTAGTGGACTAGCGGGATGGAAGGTGGAGACCCAGTACTTC. It codes for CSASGLAGWKVETQYF.

The chain employs TRBV6-1 and TRBJ2-1; 12 bases are shared with TRBD2. V gave up 4 bases and J gave up 3 bases; unmatched junction bases: 10. The CDR3 runs 18 residues. Germline V gives CDR1 MNHNS, CDR2 SASEGT. CDR3 loop: CASSGTFPSGGDYNEQFF. The DNA for the CDR3 is TGTGCCAGCAGTGGCACATTCCCTAGCGGGGGGGACTACAATGAGCAGTTCTTC.

The chain links TRBV28 to TRBJ2-1; 9 bases map to TRBD2. Per germline, CDR1 MDHEN and CDR2 SYDVKM. The CDR3 extends over 19 amino acids. V lost 7 bases, J lost 7 bases, and 23 bases stayed unmatched. The CDR3: CASTAGGGRALLAGNEQFF. The CDR3 nucleotides are TGTGCCAGCACCGCTGGGGGCGGGAGGGCCCTTCTAGCGGGGAATGAGCAGTTCTTC.

This clonotype came up once. The V gene is TRBV11-2, the J gene TRBJ2-2; no clear D gene. V lost 5 bases, J lost 2 bases, and 21 bases lay in between. Germline V CDR1 and CDR2: SGHAT, FQNNGV. The CDR3 sequence is 18 residues long. The CDR3 loop is CASSLKPQRRLNTGELFF. CDR3 DNA: TGTGCCAGCAGCCTAAAGCCCCAGCGACGTTTAAACACCGGGGAGCTGTTTTTT.

This clonotype was observed many times. The rearrangement joins TRBV10-3 to TRBJ2-3; no definite D call. V lost 3 bases and J lost 0, with 10 bases in between. Germline V gene sequence: CDR1 ENHRY, CDR2 SYGVKD. The CDR3 totals 15 residues. CDR3 sequence reads: CAISEIGFSTDTQYF. CDR3 coding DNA: TGTGCCATCAGTGAAATTGGTTTCAGCACAGATACGCAGTATTTT.

The table lists this clonotype with a few counts. The chain carries TRBV5-1 and TRBJ1-1; possible D gene TRBD1, 5 bases. V lost 3 bases, J lost 2 bases, and 14 bases lay in between. The CDR3 totals 15 residues. Germline V gives CDR1 SGHRS, CDR2 YFSETQ. CDR3 DNA: TGCGCCAGCAGCTCGCTCACAGGAATCAACACTGAAGCTTTCTTT. This codes for CASSSLTGINTEAFF.

The chain carries TRBV12-3 or TRBV12-4 and TRBJ1-5; TRBD1 is a possible D gene (5 bases). V was shortened by 7 bases and J by 2 bases, with 12 bases between the two germline ends. This CDR3 has 14 amino acids. The CDR3 reads CASTQGFGNQPQHF. The DNA for the CDR3 is TGTGCCAGCACCCAGGGTTTCGGCAATCAGCCCCAGCATTTT.

This clonotype was counted many times. V gene TRBV10-1 combines with J gene TRBJ2-5; D is possibly TRBD1 or TRBD2 (5 bases each). The length of the CDR3 is 11 residues. Germline values: CDR1 WNHNN, CDR2 SYGVQD (reference sequence). V was pared by 8 bases and J by 6 bases, with 10 bases between. CDR3 sequence reads: CASGGAKTQYF. The CDR3, as DNA: TGCGCCAGCGGGGGAGCGAAGACCCAGTACTTC.

The V and J genes are TRBV12-3 or TRBV12-4 and TRBJ2-5, with D uncertain. The CDR3 is 12 amino acids. Trimming cost V 6 bases and J 4 bases, with 9 bases left between them. CDR3 coding DNA: TGTGCCAGCAGCTTTTTGATAGAGACCCAGTACTTC. Encoded protein: CASSFLIETQYF.

This clonotype was seen repeatedly, ten times or more. The rearrangement uses TRBV12-3 or TRBV12-4 and TRBJ2-7, with TRBD2 as a possible D gene (6 bases). Between the trimmed V and J ends, which lost 3 bases and 6 bases, there was a span of 12 bases. The CDR3 loop spans 13 amino acids. In DNA, the CDR3 is TGTGCCAGCAGTTTCGAGACTAGGACCGAGCAGTACTTC. This gives the protein CASSFETRTEQYF.

This clonotype was seen only a few times. The chain uses TRBV20-1 and TRBJ2-2; 11 bases are shared with TRBD2. V lost 6 bases to trimming and J lost 8 bases; unmatched junction nucleotides: 11. The CDR3 covers 15 residues. The germline CDR1 and CDR2 sequences are DFQATT and SNEGSKA (reference sequence). For the CDR3, the DNA is TGCAGTGCCCCGGGACTAGCGGTAACACCGGGGGAGCTGTTTTTT. Its translation: CSAPGLAVTPGELFF.

The rearrangement joins TRBV12-3 or TRBV12-4 to TRBJ2-4, with a tentative D call TRBD2 (5 bases). V lost 1 base to trimming and J lost 7 bases, with 11 bases between them. The CDR3 has 14 residues. CDR3 loop: CASSLGPGTNIQYF. In DNA, the CDR3 is TGTGCCAGCAGTTTAGGGCCGGGAACGAACATTCAGTACTTC.

This clonotype showed up just a few times. This chain links TRBV5-1 with TRBJ2-7; TRBD2 agrees at 10 bases. This CDR3 spans 17 amino acids. Germline V gene lookup returns CDR1 SGHRS and CDR2 YFSETQ. With V trimmed by 6 bases and J by 4 bases, 16 bases remained unmatched. CDR3 in DNA: TGCGCCAGCAACGAAGTTCCGTGGGCTAGCGGGGGATACGAGCAGTACTTC. It encodes CASNEVPWASGGYEQYF.